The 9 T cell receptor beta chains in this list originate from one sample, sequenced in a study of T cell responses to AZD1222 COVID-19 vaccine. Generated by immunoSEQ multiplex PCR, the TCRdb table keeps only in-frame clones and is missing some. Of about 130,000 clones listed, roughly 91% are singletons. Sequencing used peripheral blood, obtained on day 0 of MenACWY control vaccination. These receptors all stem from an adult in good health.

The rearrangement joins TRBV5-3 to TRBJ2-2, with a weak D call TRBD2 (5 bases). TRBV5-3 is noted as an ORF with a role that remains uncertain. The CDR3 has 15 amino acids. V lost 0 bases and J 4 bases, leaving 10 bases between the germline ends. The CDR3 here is CARSLELVSTGELFF. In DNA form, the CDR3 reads TGTGCCAGAAGCTTGGAACTAGTGAGCACCGGGGAGCTGTTTTTT.

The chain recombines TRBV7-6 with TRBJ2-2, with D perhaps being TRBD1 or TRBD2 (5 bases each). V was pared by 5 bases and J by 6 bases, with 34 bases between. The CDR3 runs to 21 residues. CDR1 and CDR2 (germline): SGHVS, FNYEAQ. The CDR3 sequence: CASSPGTSGPPGPPSPGELFF. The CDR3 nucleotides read TGTGCCAGCAGCCCCGGGACGTCAGGTCCCCCGGGACCACCATCGCCCGGGGAGCTGTTTTTT.

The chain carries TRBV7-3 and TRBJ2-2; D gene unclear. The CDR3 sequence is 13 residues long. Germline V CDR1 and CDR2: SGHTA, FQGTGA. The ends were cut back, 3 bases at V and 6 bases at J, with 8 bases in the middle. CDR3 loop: CASSFSHPGELFF. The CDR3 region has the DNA TGTGCCAGCAGCTTCAGTCATCCCGGGGAGCTGTTTTTT.

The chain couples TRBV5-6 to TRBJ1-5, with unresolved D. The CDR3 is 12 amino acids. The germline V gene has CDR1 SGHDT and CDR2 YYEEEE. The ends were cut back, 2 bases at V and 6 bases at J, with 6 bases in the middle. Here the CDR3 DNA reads TGTGCCAGCAGCTTCCGGGGTCAGCCCCAGCATTTT. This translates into CASSFRGQPQHF.

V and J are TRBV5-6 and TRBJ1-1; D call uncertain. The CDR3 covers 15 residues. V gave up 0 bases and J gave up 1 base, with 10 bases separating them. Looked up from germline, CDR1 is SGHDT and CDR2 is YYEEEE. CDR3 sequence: CASSLGPRSNTEAFF. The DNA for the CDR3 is TGTGCCAGCAGCTTGGGGCCACGGTCGAACACTGAAGCTTTCTTT.

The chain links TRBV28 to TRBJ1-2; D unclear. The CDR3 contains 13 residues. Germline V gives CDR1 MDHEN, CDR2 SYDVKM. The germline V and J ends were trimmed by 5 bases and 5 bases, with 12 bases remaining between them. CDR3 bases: TGTGCCAGCAGTGGTGCCGGCGGGTATGGCTACACCTTC. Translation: CASSGAGGYGYTF.

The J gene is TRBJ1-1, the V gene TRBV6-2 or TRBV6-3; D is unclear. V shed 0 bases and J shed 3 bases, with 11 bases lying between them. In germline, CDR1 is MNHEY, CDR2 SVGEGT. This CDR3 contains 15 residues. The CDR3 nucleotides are TGTGCCAGCAGTTACTCGAGGGTGAGGGACACTGAAGCTTTCTTT. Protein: CASSYSRVRDTEAFF.

Here the CDR3 DNA reads TGTGCCAGCAGTCGCGACGACTTGTCTGGAAACACCATATATTTT. As protein: CASSRDDLSGNTIYF. J is TRBJ1-3 and V is TRBV6-5, with D unresolved. The CDR3 extends over 15 amino acids. The V gene lost 5 bases and the J gene lost 1 base, with 12 bases spanning the gap. From germline, CDR1 is MNHEY and CDR2 SVGAGI.

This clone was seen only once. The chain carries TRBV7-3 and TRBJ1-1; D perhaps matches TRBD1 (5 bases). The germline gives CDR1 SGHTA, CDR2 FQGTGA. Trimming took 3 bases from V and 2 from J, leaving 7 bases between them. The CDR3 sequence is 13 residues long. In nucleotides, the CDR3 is TGTGCCAGCAGCTTCAGGGTTAACACTGAAGCTTTCTTT. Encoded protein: CASSFRVNTEAFF.